The 3 T cell receptor beta chains in this list originate from one sample, sequenced in a study of cytomegalovirus exposure and HLA in healthy donors. Primers: 60 Vbeta forward and 13 Jbeta reverse. Data came from immunoSEQ multiplex PCR; TCRdb stores just in-frame clones and leaves some out. The sample holds 100,000 or so clones, around two thirds seen once. The specimen sequenced was PBMCs. The receptors come from a man aged 30 to 39 in good health and CMV-seropositive.

This clone appeared a few times. J is TRBJ2-3 and V is TRBV5-1; TRBD2 matches at 7 bases. The germline CDR1 and CDR2 sequences are SGHRS and YFSETQ. The trim removed 6 bases at V and 2 bases at J, leaving 6 bases unmatched. This CDR3 has 14 amino acids. CDR3 protein: CASTPAGFTDTQYF. CDR3 in DNA: TGCGCCAGCACCCCAGCGGGGTTCACAGATACGCAGTATTTT.

Comments on this clone: A read error may produce the germline difference seen at one junction end. The chain carries TRBV6-6 and TRBJ2-2; D ambiguous. The length of the CDR3 is 13 residues. In germline, CDR1 is MNHNY, CDR2 SVGAGI (reference sequence). This CDR3 is CASSVLLTGELFF. CDR3 bases: TGCGCCAGCAGTGTCCTCCTCACCGGGGAGCTGTTTTTT.

This rearrangement joins TRBV30 to TRBJ1-1; no clear D gene. The CDR3 runs to 11 residues. The V gene lost 1 base and the J gene lost 3 bases, with 3 bases spanning the gap. Germline CDR1 and CDR2: GTSNPN and SVGIG (reference sequence). CDR3 bases: TGTGCCTGGAGTGCGTACACTGAAGCTTTCTTT. It specifies CAWSAYTEAFF.